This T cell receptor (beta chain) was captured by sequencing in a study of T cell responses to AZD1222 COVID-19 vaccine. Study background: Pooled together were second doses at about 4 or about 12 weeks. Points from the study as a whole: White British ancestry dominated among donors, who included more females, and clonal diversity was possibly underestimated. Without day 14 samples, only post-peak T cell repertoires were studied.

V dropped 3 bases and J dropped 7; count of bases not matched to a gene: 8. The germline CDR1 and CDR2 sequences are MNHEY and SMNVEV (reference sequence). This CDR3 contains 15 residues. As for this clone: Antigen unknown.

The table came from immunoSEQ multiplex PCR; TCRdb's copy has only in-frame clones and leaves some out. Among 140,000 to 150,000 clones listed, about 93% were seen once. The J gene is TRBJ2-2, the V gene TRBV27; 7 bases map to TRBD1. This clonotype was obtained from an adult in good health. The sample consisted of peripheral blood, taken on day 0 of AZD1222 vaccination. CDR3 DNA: TGTGCCAGCAGTTTTCGGAGACAGGGTTTCGGGGAGCTGTTTTTT. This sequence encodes CASSFRRQGFGELFF.